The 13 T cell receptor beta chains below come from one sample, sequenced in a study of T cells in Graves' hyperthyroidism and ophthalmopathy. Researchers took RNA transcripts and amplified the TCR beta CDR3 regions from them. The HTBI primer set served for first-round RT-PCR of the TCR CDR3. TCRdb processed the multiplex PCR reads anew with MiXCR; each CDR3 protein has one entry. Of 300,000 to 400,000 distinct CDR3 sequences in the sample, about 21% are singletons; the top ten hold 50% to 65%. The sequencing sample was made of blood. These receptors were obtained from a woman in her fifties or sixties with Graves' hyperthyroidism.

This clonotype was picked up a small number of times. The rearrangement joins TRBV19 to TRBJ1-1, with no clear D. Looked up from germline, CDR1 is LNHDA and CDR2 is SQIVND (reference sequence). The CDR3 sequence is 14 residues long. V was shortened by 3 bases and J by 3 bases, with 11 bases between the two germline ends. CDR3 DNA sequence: TGTGCCAGTAGTATCGGTGCGGCCTACACTGAAGCTTTCTTT. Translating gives CASSIGAAYTEAFF.

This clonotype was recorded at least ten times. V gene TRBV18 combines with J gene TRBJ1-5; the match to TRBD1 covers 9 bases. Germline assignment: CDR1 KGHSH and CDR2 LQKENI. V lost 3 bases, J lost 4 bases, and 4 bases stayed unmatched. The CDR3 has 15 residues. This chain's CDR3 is CASSPTGGANQPQHF. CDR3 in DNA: TGTGCCAGCTCACCCACAGGGGGCGCGAATCAGCCCCAGCATTTT.

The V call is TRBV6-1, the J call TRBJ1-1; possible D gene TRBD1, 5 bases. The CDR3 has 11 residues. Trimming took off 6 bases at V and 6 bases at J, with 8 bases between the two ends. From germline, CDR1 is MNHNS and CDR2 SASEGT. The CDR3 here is CASRQGPEAFF. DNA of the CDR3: TGTGCCAGCAGGCAGGGTCCTGAAGCTTTCTTT.

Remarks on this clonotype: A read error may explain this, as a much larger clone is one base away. The CDR3 here is CASSIGTLVMADTQYF. The CDR3 DNA sequence: TGTGCCAGTAGTATCGGAACTCTTGTGATGGCAGATACGCAGTATTTT. The chain has TRBV19 and TRBJ2-3; D unclear. The CDR3 covers 16 residues. The germline gives CDR1 LNHDA, CDR2 SQIVND (reference sequence). Trimming took off 3 bases at V and 4 bases at J, with 17 bases between the two ends.

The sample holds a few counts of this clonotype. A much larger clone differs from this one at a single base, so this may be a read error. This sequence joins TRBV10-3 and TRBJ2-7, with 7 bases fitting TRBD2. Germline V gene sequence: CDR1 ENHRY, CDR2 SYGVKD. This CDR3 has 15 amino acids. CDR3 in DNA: TGTGCCATCAGCACCGGGACTAACTCGGGCTACGAGCGGTACTTC. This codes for CAISTGTNSGYERYF.

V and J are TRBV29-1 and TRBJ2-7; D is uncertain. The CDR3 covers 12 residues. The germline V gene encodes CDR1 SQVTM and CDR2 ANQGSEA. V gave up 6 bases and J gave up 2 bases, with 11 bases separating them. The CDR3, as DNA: TGCAGCGTCACGGACGGCCCCTACGAGCAGTACTTC. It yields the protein CSVTDGPYEQYF.

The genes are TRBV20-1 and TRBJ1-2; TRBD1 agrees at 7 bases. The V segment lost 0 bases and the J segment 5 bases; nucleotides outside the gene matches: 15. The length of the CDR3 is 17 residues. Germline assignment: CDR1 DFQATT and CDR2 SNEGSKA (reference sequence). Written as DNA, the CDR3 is TGCAGTGCTAGAGATGGAACTCCCGGACAGGCAAAATATGGCTACACCTTC. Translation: CSARDGTPGQAKYGYTF.

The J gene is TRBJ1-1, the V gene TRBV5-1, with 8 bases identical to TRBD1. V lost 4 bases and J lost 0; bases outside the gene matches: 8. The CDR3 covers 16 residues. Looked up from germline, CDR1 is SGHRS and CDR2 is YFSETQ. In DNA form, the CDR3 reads TGCGCCAGCAGCCCGTCGGACAGGGTAATGAACACTGAAGCTTTCTTT. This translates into CASSPSDRVMNTEAFF.

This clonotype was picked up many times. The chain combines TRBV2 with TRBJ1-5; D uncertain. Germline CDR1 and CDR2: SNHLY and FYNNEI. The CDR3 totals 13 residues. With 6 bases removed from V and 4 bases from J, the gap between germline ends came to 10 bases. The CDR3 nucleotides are TGTGCCAGCAGGTTCCGGGGTAATCAGCCCCAGCATTTT. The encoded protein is CASRFRGNQPQHF.

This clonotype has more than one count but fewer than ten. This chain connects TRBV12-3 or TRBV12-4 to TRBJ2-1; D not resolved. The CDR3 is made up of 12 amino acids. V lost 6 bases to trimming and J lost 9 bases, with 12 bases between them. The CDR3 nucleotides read TGTGCCAGCAGCCTTGCGCGGACTGAGCAGTTCTTC. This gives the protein CASSLARTEQFF.

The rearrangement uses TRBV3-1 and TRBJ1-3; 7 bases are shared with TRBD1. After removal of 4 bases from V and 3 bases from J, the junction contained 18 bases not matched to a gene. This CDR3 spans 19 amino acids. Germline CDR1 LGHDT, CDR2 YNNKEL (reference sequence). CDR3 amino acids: CASSLYGTVAPRSGNTIYF. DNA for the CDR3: TGTGCCAGCAGCCTATACGGGACAGTTGCCCCGAGGAGTGGAAACACCATATATTTT.

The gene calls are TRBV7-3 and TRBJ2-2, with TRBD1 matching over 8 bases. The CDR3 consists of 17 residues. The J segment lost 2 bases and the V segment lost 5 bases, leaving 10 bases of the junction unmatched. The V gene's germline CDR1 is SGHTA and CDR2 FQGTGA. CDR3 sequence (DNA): TGTGCCAGCAGCAAAAACAGGGGGTCCCCTAACACCGGGGAGCTGTTTTTT. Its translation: CASSKNRGSPNTGELFF.

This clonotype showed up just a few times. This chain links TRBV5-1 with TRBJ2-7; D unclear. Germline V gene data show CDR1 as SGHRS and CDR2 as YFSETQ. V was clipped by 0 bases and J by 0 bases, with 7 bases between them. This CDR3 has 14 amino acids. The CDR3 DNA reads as TGCGCCAGCAGCTTGGTGCCAGTCTCCTACGAGCAGTACTTC. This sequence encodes CASSLVPVSYEQYF.